Listed below are T cell receptor beta chains from one sample, sequenced in a study of shared clonotypes between healthy human individuals. TCRdb's copy holds only in-frame clones and misses some; the assay was immunoSEQ multiplex PCR. The repertoire holds about 2.1 million clones, about 94% seen once, with approximately 1.6% in the top ten. Sequencing was carried out using naive CD8+ T cells from PBMCs. These receptor sequences come from a man younger than 30 in good health. Some clones in this sample may be carry-over from other donors' samples. The CDR3 runs from the conserved cysteine through the conserved F or W. A D gene is named only where the DNA matches it firmly. Some rows mark clone size as missing; the rest say once, few, many or name a class of expanded clone.

TRBJ2-7 | - | TRBV9 | once | TGTGCCAGCAGCGTAGGGTGGAGGGGCGGCTACGAGCAGTACTTC | CASSVGWRGGYEQYF
TRBJ1-3 | TRBD1 | TRBV5-4 | - | TGTGCCAGCAGCCCCGGGACAGGGTCAAACACCATATATTTT | CASSPGTGSNTIYF
TRBJ2-1 | TRBD1 | TRBV7-6 | - | TGTGCCAGCAGCCATAACAGGGGTCCTGGCAATGAGCAGTTCTTC | CASSHNRGPGNEQFF
TRBJ2-7 | TRBD1 | TRBV4-3 | - | TGCGCCAGCAGCCAACTTCCAGGGGGTCCCTACGAGCAGTACTTC | CASSQLPGGPYEQYF
TRBJ1-1 | - | TRBV6-5 | - | TGTGCCAGCAGTTACCAAGGGGAATTGGGCACTGAAGCTTTCTTT | CASSYQGELGTEAFF
TRBJ2-2 | TRBD2 | TRBV4-1 | - | TGCGCCAGCAGCACCCAGACTAGCGGGATTACCGGGGAGCTGTTTTTT | CASSTQTSGITGELFF
TRBJ2-5 | TRBD1 | TRBV29-1 | - | TGCAGCGTTGAAGATCTTAGGGGGACAGTAAACCAAGAGACCCAGTACTTC | CSVEDLRGTVNQETQYF
TRBJ1-2 | TRBD1 | TRBV27 | - | TGTGCCAGCAGTCCGCAGGGGGCCGGAGGCTATGGCTACACCTTC | CASSPQGAGGYGYTF
TRBJ2-1 | - | TRBV19 | - | TGTGCCAGTAGTACGGATAACAATGAGCAGTTCTTC | CASSTDNNEQFF
TRBJ1-1 | - | TRBV6-1 | - | TGTGCCAGCAGTGAAGGGGCCTATCGACGAGGCTTCGAAGCTTTCTTT | CASSEGAYRRGFEAFF
TRBJ2-7 | TRBD2 | TRBV10-3 | - | TGTGCCATCAGTGAGTCGACTAGCGGGAGGTACGGATACGAGCAGTACTTC | CAISESTSGRYGYEQYF
TRBJ2-7 | TRBD2 | TRBV6-5 | - | TGTGCCAGCAGCCCGCGGGCTAGCGGCTCCTACGAGCAGTACTTC | CASSPRASGSYEQYF
TRBJ1-2 | - | TRBV29-1 | - | TGCAGCGTTGACAGGAGTCCCCCCGGCTACACCTTC | CSVDRSPPGYTF
TRBJ1-5 | TRBD1 | TRBV19 | - | TGTGCCAGTAGTATAGACCGACAGGGGTATCAGCCCCAGCATTTT | CASSIDRQGYQPQHF
TRBJ2-1 | TRBD1 | TRBV27 | - | TGTGCCAGCAGTTGGGACAGGGGATACAATGAGCAGTTCTTC | CASSWDRGYNEQFF
TRBJ2-7 | TRBD1 | TRBV27 | - | TGTGCCAGCAGTCCCCGGACAGGGGCGTACGAGCAGTACTTC | CASSPRTGAYEQYF
TRBJ2-7 | - | TRBV28 | - | TGTGCCAGCAGTTTTGGGGACGGGACGGCCTACGAGCAGTACTTC | CASSFGDGTAYEQYF
TRBJ2-7 | - | TRBV27 | - | TGTGCCAGCAGTTTACAAGGGCCCTACGAGCAGTACTTC | CASSLQGPYEQYF
TRBJ2-7 | - | TRBV28 | - | TGTGCCAGCAGCCTGGGGATTCCGGGACTCCTTTACGAGCAGTACTTC | CASSLGIPGLLYEQYF
TRBJ2-7 | TRBD2 | TRBV27 | - | TGTGCCACCAGGGCTAGCGGGATCCACGAGCAGTACTTC | CATRASGIHEQYF
TRBJ2-7 | TRBD1 | TRBV7-9 | - | TGTGCCAGCAGCTGGACAGGGGAGGAGGAGCAGTACTTC | CASSWTGEEEQYF
TRBJ2-2 | - | TRBV28 | - | TGTGCCAGCAGTTTAGCATTGGGCGCCGGGGAGCTGTTTTTT | CASSLALGAGELFF
TRBJ2-7 | TRBD1 | TRBV19 | - | TGTGCCAGCGGACAGGGTTGGTACGAGCAGTACTTC | CASGQGWYEQYF
TRBJ2-3 | - | TRBV27 | - | TGTGCCAGCAGTCCCAACCCCTTTGCGTCGCCGCAGTATTTT | CASSPNPFASPQYF
TRBJ2-4 | - | TRBV19 | once | TGTGCCAGTACCCAGACAGGTTTCATAGCCAAAAACATTCAGTACTTC | CASTQTGFIAKNIQYF
TRBJ1-2 | - | TRBV4-3 | - | TGCGCCAGCAGCTTTTCCGGACTTTTTGGAGATAACTATGGCTACACCTTC | CASSFSGLFGDNYGYTF
TRBJ1-3 | - | TRBV6-1 | once | TGTGCCAGCAGTGAAAGGGTCCCTTATGGAAACACCATATATTTT | CASSERVPYGNTIYF
TRBJ2-2 | TRBD1 | TRBV15 | - | TGTGCCACCAGCAGAGGTCGGGGACAGTCCAACACCGGGGAGCTGTTTTTT | CATSRGRGQSNTGELFF
TRBJ2-7 | - | TRBV6-6 | - | TGTGCCAGCAAAGAAGGGACGGCAACCTACGAGCAGTACTTC | CASKEGTATYEQYF
TRBJ2-5 | - | TRBV7-2 | - | TGTGCCAGCAGCTTCTATACAATATTGGGGGAAGAGACCCAGTACTTC | CASSFYTILGEETQYF
TRBJ2-7 | - | TRBV7-8 | - | TGTGCCAGCAGCTTAGCGGGGGACGAGCAGTACTTC | CASSLAGDEQYF
TRBJ2-7 | - | TRBV19 | - | TGTGCCAGTAGTATAGTGAGCAGGGGTTCCGAGCAGTACTTC | CASSIVSRGSEQYF
TRBJ1-1 | TRBD1 | TRBV28 | - | TGTGCCAGCAGTTGGACAGGCGTTGAAGCTTTCTTT | CASSWTGVEAFF